This T cell receptor (beta chain) is drawn from a study of a mutant IDH1 vaccine in newly diagnosed glioma. Overall study context: Vaccination began 4-6 weeks post radiotherapy alone, or with temozolomide cycles. Earlier care involved radiotherapy, temozolomide, or both, and the majority received both.

Method: immunoSEQ multiplex PCR; TCRdb's copy keeps in-frame clones and lacks some. The table records approximately 50,000 clones, roughly 73% of them present only once. The CDR3 extends over 13 amino acids. V was shortened by 6 bases and J by 0 bases, with 8 bases between the two germline ends. Germline CDR1 and CDR2: MRHNA and SNTAGT. This clone was seen a handful of times. Its antigen remains unidentified. Time point meaning: week 5, during vaccination. The investigators gave 300 ug of mutant IDH1 20-mer peptide in each vaccine dose, together with topical imiquimod. The chain recombines TRBV6-4 with TRBJ1-1; D gene uncertain. The sample here was PBMCs, taken from a glioma patient whose treatment included an IDH1 peptide vaccine. The receptor was isolated from a man aged 45-65 years with glioma. The CDR3: CASSPGVNTEAFF. CDR3 in DNA: TGTGCCAGCAGCCCAGGAGTGAACACTGAAGCTTTCTTT.